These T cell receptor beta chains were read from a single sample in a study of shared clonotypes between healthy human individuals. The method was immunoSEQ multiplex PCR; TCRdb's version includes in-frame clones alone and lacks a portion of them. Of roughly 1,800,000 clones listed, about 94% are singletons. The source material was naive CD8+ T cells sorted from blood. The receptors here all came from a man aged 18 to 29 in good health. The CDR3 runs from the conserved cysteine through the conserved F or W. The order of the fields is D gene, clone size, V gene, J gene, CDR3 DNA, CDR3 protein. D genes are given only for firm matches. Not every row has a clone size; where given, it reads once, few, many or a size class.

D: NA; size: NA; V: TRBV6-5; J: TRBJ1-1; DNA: TGTGCCAGCAGTTACGGCCAGGCGAACACTGAAGCTTTCTTT; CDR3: CASSYGQANTEAFF
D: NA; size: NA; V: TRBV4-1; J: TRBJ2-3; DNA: TGCGCCAGCAGCCAAGGGTTGGTCCCCCAGTATTTT; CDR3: CASSQGLVPQYF
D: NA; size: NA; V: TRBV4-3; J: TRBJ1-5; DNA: TGCGCCAGCAGCCAAGATGTGGCAGGGGAGGGCAATCAGCCCCAGCATTTT; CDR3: CASSQDVAGEGNQPQHF
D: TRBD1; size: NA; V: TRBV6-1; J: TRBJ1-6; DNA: TGTGCCAGCAGTGCAGGAGGGGGCGGCAATTCACCCCTCCACTTT; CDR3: CASSAGGGGNSPLHF
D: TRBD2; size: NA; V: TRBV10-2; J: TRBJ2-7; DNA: TGCGCCAGCAGTGAGTGGGGACTAACCTACGAGCAGTACTTC; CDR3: CASSEWGLTYEQYF
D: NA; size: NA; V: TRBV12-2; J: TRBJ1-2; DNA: TGTGCAAGTCGCCCGGGTCGTCAGTTACCCTATGGCTACACCTTC; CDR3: CASRPGRQLPYGYTF
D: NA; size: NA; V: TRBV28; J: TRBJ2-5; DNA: TGTGCCAGCAGTTTGGGTAGCGGCGTCCAAGAGACCCAGTACTTC; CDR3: CASSLGSGVQETQYF
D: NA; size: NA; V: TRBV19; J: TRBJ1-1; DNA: TGTGCCAGTAGTAAAACCGAACTTATGAACACTGAAGCTTTCTTT; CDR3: CASSKTELMNTEAFF
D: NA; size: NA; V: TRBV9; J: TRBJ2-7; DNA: TGTGCCAGCGGGTACGAGGGGTACGAGCAGTACTTC; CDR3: CASGYEGYEQYF
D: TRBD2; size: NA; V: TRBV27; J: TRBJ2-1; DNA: TGTGCTTCAGCGGGAGGATACAATGAGCAGTTCTTC; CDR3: CASAGGYNEQFF
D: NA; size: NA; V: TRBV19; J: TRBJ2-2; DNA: TGTGCCAGTAGTTCAACAGTCACCGGGGAGCTGTTTTTT; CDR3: CASSSTVTGELFF
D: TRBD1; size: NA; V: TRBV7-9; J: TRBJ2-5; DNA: TGTGCCAGCAGTTCCGGGACAGGGGTTTGGGAGACCCAGTACTTC; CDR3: CASSSGTGVWETQYF
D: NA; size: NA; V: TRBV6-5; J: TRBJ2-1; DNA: TGTGCCACCAGGGGTATGCGGGAGTTTTACAATGAGCAGTTCTTC; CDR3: CATRGMREFYNEQFF
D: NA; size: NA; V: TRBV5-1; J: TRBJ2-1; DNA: TGCGCCAGCAGCTTGCGGAGCTACAATGAGCAGTTCTTC; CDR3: CASSLRSYNEQFF
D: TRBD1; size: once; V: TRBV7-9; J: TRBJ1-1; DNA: TGTGCCAGCAGCTTACGCCGGACAGGGTTCATGAACACTGAAGCTTTCTTT; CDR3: CASSLRRTGFMNTEAFF
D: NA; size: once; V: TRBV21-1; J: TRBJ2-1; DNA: TGTGCCAGCAGCAAAGTAATCCCTCCGACTAGCGGGGGGCCGTACTACAATGAGCAGTTCTTC; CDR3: CASSKVIPPTSGGPYYNEQFF
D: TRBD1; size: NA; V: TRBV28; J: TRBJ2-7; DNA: TGTGCCAGCAGTTTTGGCGGACAGGGGGCCGAGCAGTACTTC; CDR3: CASSFGGQGAEQYF
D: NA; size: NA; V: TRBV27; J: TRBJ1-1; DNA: TGTGCCAGCAGTCTACACCCTTGGGGCACTGAAGCTTTCTTT; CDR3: CASSLHPWGTEAFF
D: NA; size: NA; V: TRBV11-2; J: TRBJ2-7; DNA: TGTGCCAGCAGCCCCCCGGGGGTCCCCTCCTACGAGCAGTACTTC; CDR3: CASSPPGVPSYEQYF
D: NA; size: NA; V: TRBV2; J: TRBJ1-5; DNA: TGTGCCAGCAGTGAAGGACAGTCCTATAGCAATCAGCCCCAGCATTTT; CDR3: CASSEGQSYSNQPQHF
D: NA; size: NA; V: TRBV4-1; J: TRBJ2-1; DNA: TGCGCCAGCAGCCAAGATGAGACACGGACCCTCTTC; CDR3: CASSQDETRTLF
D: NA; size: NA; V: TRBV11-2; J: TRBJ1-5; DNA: TGTGCTAGCAGTCAGACATCACCCAATCAGCCCCAGCATTTT; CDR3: CASSQTSPNQPQHF
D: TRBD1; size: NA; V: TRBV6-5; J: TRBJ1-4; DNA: TGTGCCAGCAGTGTAACAGGGGCAACTAATGAAAAACTGTTTTTT; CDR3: CASSVTGATNEKLFF
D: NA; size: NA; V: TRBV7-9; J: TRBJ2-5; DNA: TGTGCCAGCAGCGCCGAAGTAGAGACCCAGTACTTC; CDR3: CASSAEVETQYF
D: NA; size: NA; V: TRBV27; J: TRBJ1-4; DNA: TGTGCCAGCAGTTTAGGGCCAAAGGTCGGTCTAGAAAAACTGTTTTTT; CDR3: CASSLGPKVGLEKLFF
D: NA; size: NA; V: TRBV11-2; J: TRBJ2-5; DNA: TGTGCCAGCAGCTTATTGAGTCGGGAGACCCAGTACTTC; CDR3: CASSLLSRETQYF
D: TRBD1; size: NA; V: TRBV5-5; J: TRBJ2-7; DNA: TGTGCCAGCAGCCGGGACAGGGATTCCTACGAGCAGTACTTC; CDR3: CASSRDRDSYEQYF
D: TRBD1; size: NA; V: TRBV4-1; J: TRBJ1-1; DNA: TGCGCCAGCAGCCAAGAGACAGGGCTGAACACTGAAGCTTTCTTT; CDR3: CASSQETGLNTEAFF
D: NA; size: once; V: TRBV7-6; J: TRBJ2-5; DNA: TGTGCCAGCAGCTTCAATGTGGGGGAGACCCAGTACTTC; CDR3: CASSFNVGETQYF
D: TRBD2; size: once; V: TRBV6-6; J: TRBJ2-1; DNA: TGTGCCAGCAGTTACTGGCGGGAGCGGGTCAATGAGCAGTTCTTC; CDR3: CASSYWRERVNEQFF
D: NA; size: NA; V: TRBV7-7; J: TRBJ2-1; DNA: TGTGCTAGCAGCTCCTACAGGGCTTCCTACAATGAGCAGTTCTTC; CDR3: CASSSYRASYNEQFF
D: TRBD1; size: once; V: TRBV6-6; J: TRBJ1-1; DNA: TGTGCCAGCAGTTACGACAGGGTGTCTGAAGCTTTCTTT; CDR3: CASSYDRVSEAFF
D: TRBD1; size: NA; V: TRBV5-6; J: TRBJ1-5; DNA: TGTGCCAGCAGCTGGGGGACAGGGACGAATCAGCCCCAGCATTTT; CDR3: CASSWGTGTNQPQHF
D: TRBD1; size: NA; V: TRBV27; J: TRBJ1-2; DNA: TGTGCCAGCAGTTCTACAGGGGCTAACTATGGCTACACCTTC; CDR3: CASSSTGANYGYTF
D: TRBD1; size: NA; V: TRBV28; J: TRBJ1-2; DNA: TGTGCCAGCAGCCTAGGGACAGGAGCCAATAACTATGGCTACACCTTC; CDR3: CASSLGTGANNYGYTF
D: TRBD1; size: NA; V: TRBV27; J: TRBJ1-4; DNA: TGTGCCAGCAGTTCCGGGGACAGGGGAAATGAAAAACTGTTTTTT; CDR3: CASSSGDRGNEKLFF
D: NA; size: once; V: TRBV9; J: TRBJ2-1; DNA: TGTGCCAGCAGTCTCTGGGGGGCCGATGAGCAGTTCTTC; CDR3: CASSLWGADEQFF
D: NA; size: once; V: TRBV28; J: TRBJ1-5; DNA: TGTGCCAGCAGTTCCGGCAATCAGCCCCAGCATTTT; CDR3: CASSSGNQPQHF